The 3 T cell receptor beta chains listed next were all sequenced from one sample in a study of T-cell memory formation after mild COVID-19 (dated by TCRdb to the early 2020s). Library method: 5' RACE. The run used an Illumina NovaSeq 6000. TCRdb reran the public reads through fastp at Q25 and MiXCR, keeping productive beta chains. Rows merge per CDR3 protein into single entries with the most common DNA and genes. The sample records about 560,000 distinct CDR3 sequences, about a fifth of which are singletons. About 8.2% of the sample goes to the ten largest clones. The sample was PBMCs or a T cell subset sorted from them (not recorded which). These receptors all come from an adult woman who had mild COVID-19 (a few samples of this study predate the infection). The sample titles of this study are shuffled in the database, so cell type and time point are left out; the donor was told from shared clones.

This clonotype has more than one count but fewer than ten. V and J are TRBV5-1 and TRBJ1-1; TRBD1 aligns across 7 bases. Germline V gene data show CDR1 as SGHRS and CDR2 as YFSETQ. V shed 4 bases and J 0 bases; nucleotides not matched to a gene: 9. This CDR3 region has 16 residues. DNA for the CDR3: TGCGCCAGCAGCCCCCCGCCGGGACAGATGAACACTGAAGCTTTCTTT. Translation: CASSPPPGQMNTEAFF. Based on the CDR3 plus reference TRBV5-1 and TRBJ1-1, the full variable domain is KAGVTQTPRYLIKTRGQQVTLSCSPISGHRSVSWYQQTPGQGLQFLFEYFSETQRNKGNFPGRFSGRQFSNSRSEMNVSTLELGDSALYLCASSPPPGQMNTEAFFGQGTRLTVV.

This sequence joins TRBV5-1 and TRBJ2-7; 7 bases fit TRBD1. CDR1 and CDR2 (germline): SGHRS, YFSETQ. The CDR3 loop spans 16 amino acids. J lost 5 bases, V lost 4 bases, and 15 bases had no gene match. The CDR3 reads CASSALGQTNSDEQYF. CDR3 nucleotide sequence: TGCGCCAGCAGCGCCCTGGGACAGACTAACTCGGACGAGCAGTACTTC.

The J gene is TRBJ2-5, the V gene TRBV7-9; TRBD1 matches at 8 bases. The CDR3 is made up of 15 amino acids. V shed 5 bases and J 4 bases; nucleotides not matched to a gene: 9. The germline V gene encodes CDR1 SEHNR and CDR2 FQNEAQ (reference sequence). CDR3 in DNA: TGTGCCAGCAGCGCCAGCAGGGGGCGACTAGAGACCCAGTACTTC. Protein: CASSASRGRLETQYF. The complete variable domain, with remaining parts taken from reference TRBV7-9 and TRBJ2-5, reads DTGVSQNPRHKITKRGQNVTFRCDPISEHNRLYWYRQTLGQGPEFLTYFQNEAQLEKSRLLSDRFSAERPKGSFSTLEIQRTEQGDSAMYLCASSASRGRLETQYFGPGTRLLVL.